This T cell receptor (beta chain) was captured by sequencing in a study of response to subunit inactivated influenza vaccine. Study results and limitations: The authors suggested that few new T cells are recruited per seasonal influenza vaccination.

This clonotype was detected many times. Its matching antigen is unknown. TCRdb independently ran MiXCR on the RT-PCR reads; one entry per CDR3 protein. The sample holds roughly 570,000 distinct CDR3 sequences, 10% to 15% seen once. V was cut by 5 bases and J by 4 bases, with 12 bases left in between. There are 13 residues in the CDR3. Germline V gene data show CDR1 as MNHNS and CDR2 as SASEGT. The receptor comes from a man aged 50 to 60 who received an inactivated influenza vaccine. The V call is TRBV6-1, the J call TRBJ2-7; D is possibly TRBD1 or TRBD2 (5 bases each). Sequenced here: PBMCs from blood, sampled around seven weeks after vaccination. The CDR3: CASSPGPLYEQYF. The CDR3 nucleotides are TGTGCCAGCAGTCCGGGACCCCTATACGAGCAGTACTTC.